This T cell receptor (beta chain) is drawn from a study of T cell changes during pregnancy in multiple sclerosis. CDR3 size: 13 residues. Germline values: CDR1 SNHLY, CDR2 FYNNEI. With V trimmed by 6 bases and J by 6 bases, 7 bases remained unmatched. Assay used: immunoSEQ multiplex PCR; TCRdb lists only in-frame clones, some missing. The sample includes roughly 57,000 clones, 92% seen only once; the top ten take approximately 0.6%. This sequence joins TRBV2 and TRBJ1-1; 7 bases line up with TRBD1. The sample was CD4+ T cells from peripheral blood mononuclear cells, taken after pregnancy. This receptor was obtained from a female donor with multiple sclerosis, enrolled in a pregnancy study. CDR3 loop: CASRGDRAAEAFF. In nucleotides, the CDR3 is TGTGCCAGCAGGGGAGACAGGGCGGCTGAAGCTTTCTTT.